The clone carrying this T cell receptor beta chain has a count of ten or more. What it binds is unknown. The record originates from a study of early T cells in non-severe SARS-CoV-2 infection. Study-wide context: The sequenced material was bulk RNA from unsorted whole blood, and its chains were unpaired.

Unique molecular identifiers tagged individual cDNA molecules. TCRdb recomputed calls from the 5' RACE reads with MiXCR, one row per CDR3 protein. The sample lists 20,000 to 25,000 distinct CDR3 sequences, about 3.7% occurring once. General study findings and limits: There was a bias toward anti-spike CD8 responses in VDJdb matching, which missed private and CD4 specificities.

Deletions cut 2 bases from V and 2 bases from J, with 9 bases between. The CDR3 is 13 residues long. Germline CDR1 reads SQVTM; CDR2 reads ANQGSEA. Sequenced: whole blood. The sequence was collected from an adult who was a healthcare worker with PCR-confirmed SARS-CoV-2 infection or an uninfected control (not recorded which). The chain links TRBV29-1 to TRBJ2-5; D not resolved. CDR3 region: CSVERQLQETQYF. The CDR3 DNA follows: TGCAGCGTTGAACGGCAGCTTCAAGAGACCCAGTACTTC. The full variable domain, completed using reference TRBV29-1 and TRBJ2-5, is SAVISQKPSRDICQRGTSLTIQCQVDSQVTMMFWYRQQPGQSLTLIATANQGSEATYESGFVIDKFPISRPNLTFSTLTVSNMSPEDSSIYLCSVERQLQETQYFGPGTRLLVL.